The 5 T cell receptor beta chains presented below share a single source sample, sequenced in a study of blood T cell repertoires in COVID-19. Here immunoSEQ multiplex PCR was the method, and the copy in TCRdb shows in-frame clones only, minus some. The sample has 150,000 to 200,000 clones, 82% seen once. What was sequenced was PBMCs or T cells enriched from blood (not recorded which). The receptor set was obtained from a man over 45 who had recovered from COVID-19.

Concerning this clone: One junction end disagrees with the germline gene, perhaps due to a read error. The genes are TRBV29-1 and TRBJ2-3; 7 bases map to TRBD1. The CDR3 length is 11 residues. The germline CDR1 and CDR2 sequences are SQVTM and ANQGSEA. CDR3 residues: CGTAETDTQYF. The CDR3 nucleotides read TGTGGGACAGCAGAGACAGATACGCAGTATTTT.

This clone has only one observation. The chain joins TRBV5-4 to TRBJ2-5; maybe TRBD2 (6 bases). V was trimmed by 8 bases and J by 1 base, leaving 12 bases between them. Germline V gene sequence: CDR1 SGHNT, CDR2 YYREEE (reference sequence). This CDR3 has 13 residues. Here the CDR3 DNA reads TGTGCCAGTCAAAGGGACTCCCAAGAGACCCAGTACTTC. This encodes CASQRDSQETQYF.

J is TRBJ1-2 and V is TRBV19; D is undetermined. The V gene's germline CDR1 is LNHDA and CDR2 SQIVND (reference sequence). V shed 7 bases and J shed 6 bases, with 9 bases lying between them. This CDR3 comprises 11 residues. The CDR3 DNA is TGTGCCAGTACCCAGCGCAATGGCTACACCTTC. This gives the protein CASTQRNGYTF.

This clone is a singleton in its sample. J is TRBJ1-6 and V is TRBV3-1 (or the pseudogene TRBV3-2); the match to TRBD1 covers 8 bases. V lost 5 bases to trimming and J lost 8 bases; unmatched junction nucleotides: 5. The CDR3 is 14 residues long. CDR1 and CDR2 from the germline V gene are LGHDT and YNNKEL (reference sequence). CDR3 nucleotide sequence: TGTGCCAGCAGCAACGCACAGGGGGATTCACCCCTCCACTTT. Protein sequence: CASSNAQGDSPLHF.

The V call is TRBV20-1, the J call TRBJ1-6; D call uncertain. The CDR3 is 16 amino acids. Germline-derived CDR1 and CDR2 are DFQATT and SNEGSKA (reference sequence). V was pared by 3 bases and J by 0 bases, with 12 bases between. CDR3 bases: TGCAGTGCTAGTACCCCTCAACTCTCCTATAATTCACCCCTCCACTTT. Protein sequence: CSASTPQLSYNSPLHF.